The T cell receptor (beta chain) under discussion was sequenced for a study of cytomegalovirus exposure and HLA in healthy donors. PCR amplification relied on 60 Vbeta primers (plus 13 Jbeta primers). The assay was immunoSEQ multiplex PCR, and TCRdb's table has in-frame clones only and misses some. This sample has about 170,000 clones, with approximately 79% found just once. This TCR was recovered from a woman aged 45-65 years in good health and CMV-seropositive. Sequencing input: PBMCs.

In DNA form, the CDR3 reads TGTGCCAGCAGCGCACAGGGAGTGAACACTGAAGCTTTCTTT. This sequence encodes CASSAQGVNTEAFF. The chain links TRBV7-3 to TRBJ1-1; weak D call: TRBD1 (6 bases). Germline V CDR1 and CDR2: SGHTA, FQGTGA. This CDR3 has 14 amino acids. Trimming took 5 bases from V and 0 from J, leaving 10 bases between them.